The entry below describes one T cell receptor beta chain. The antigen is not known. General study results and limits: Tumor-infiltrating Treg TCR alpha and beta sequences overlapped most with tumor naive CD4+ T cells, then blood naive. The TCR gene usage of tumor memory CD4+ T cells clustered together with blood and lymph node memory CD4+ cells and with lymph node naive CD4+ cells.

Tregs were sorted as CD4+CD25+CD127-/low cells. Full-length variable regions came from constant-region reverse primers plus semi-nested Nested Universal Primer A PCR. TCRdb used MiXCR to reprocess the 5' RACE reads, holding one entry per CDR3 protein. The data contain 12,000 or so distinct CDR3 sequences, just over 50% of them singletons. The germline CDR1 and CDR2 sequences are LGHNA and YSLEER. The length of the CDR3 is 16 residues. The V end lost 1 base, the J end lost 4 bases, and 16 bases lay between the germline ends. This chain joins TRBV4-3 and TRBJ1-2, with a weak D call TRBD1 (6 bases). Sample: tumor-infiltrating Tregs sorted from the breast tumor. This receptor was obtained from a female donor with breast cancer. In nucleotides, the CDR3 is TGCGCCAGCAGCCAAGCGGACAGCCCGTCTGTCTATGGCTACACCTTC. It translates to CASSQADSPSVYGYTF.